The entry below gives a single T cell receptor (beta chain) sequence along with its context. At least ten counts were recorded for this clonotype. Its antigen remains unidentified. Base qualities are not recorded, but no much larger clone differs from it by a single base. Trimming accounts for 5 bases at V and 5 bases at J, while the number of junction bases matched to no gene is 8. For CDR1 and CDR2, the germline V gene lists MNHEY and SVGAGI. The CDR3 numbers 14 residues from cysteine through phenylalanine. Only CDR3 DNA remains: 42 bases, in frame from the first base. Library preparation employed RACE. These reads were obtained on a NextSeq 500. During library preparation, unique molecular identifiers were attached to individual cDNA molecules so that TCRs could be counted quantitatively and reproducibly. For every blood RNA sample, sequencing covered both the TCR alpha and TCR beta chains. Processing in the source paper ran as follows. Samples had a median of 95,638 TCRs, with a range from roughly 20,000 to 690,600. V, J and CDR3 annotation of the TCR reads was performed with the Decombinator software suite. For the PS versus PT1 abundance plots, all samples were subsampled to the same number of TCRs (28,000). Expanded TCRs were defined as absent before sensitization and observed at least eight times at the 2-week time point. Starting from the raw public reads, TCRdb applied fastp trimming at Q25, assembled clones with MiXCR and retained in-frame beta chains. A single entry per CDR3 protein holds the most common genes and DNA from its merged rows. These V and J calls originate from TCRdb's pipeline instead of the authors' own analysis. The sample table lists a few hundred thousand distinct CDR3 sequences, around 6% of them with a count of one. The ten largest clones represent around 6% of the sample.

The data were obtained in a study of human T cells and chemical hapten exposure (dated by TCRdb to about 2021). Looking at the study overall: For sensitization, 2% DPC in acetone was applied to a 2 cm by 2 cm area of upper inner arm skin. Weekly therapeutic DPC doses were additionally applied to the scalp of patients throughout the roughly 25-week study period. Patch testing was performed on the upper back with Finn chambers containing 0.01% DPC, and the patch tests were scored after 6 days according to International Contact Dermatitis Research Group standards. The patient cohort, mostly female, included alopecia areata with under or over 50% scalp involvement, alopecia totalis and alopecia universalis. The libraries were sequenced as a pool, and the TCR yield per sample differed mostly because of small variations in library volumes within the pool. In alopecia patients, the study followed how the peripheral blood TCR repertoire changed in vivo over primary and secondary sensitization to diphenylcyclopropenone (DPC), a hapten. Patient blood was sampled pre-sensitization (week 0) and at 2, 6 and about 24 weeks after DPC sensitization. For TCR sequencing, blood came from about 28 alopecia patients at anywhere from one to four time points (pre-sensitization, 2, 6 and 24 weeks).

Overall study outcomes, separate from this receptor: All patients had alopecia, a presumed autoimmune disease, so their immune response might differ from that of healthy individuals. After repeated subsampling, changes were observed in the strength of the expansion versus patch-test correlation and in the threshold at which the correlation became significant. Compared with pre-sensitization or healthy control sets, expanded TCRs formed significantly more large CDR3 similarity clusters, which is consistent with antigen-driven responses. The number of PT1 expanded TCRs positively correlated with patch test score, significant at thresholds 8, 16 and 32 but not 4. The number of TCRs above 1 in 1000 frequency did not change with DPC sensitization; there was no evidence of global repertoire structure alterations.

The time point label of this sample denotes: patch test 2, 6 weeks after DPC sensitization. This sample's treatment or condition label indicates: therapeutic diphenylcyclopropenone sensitization with weekly scalp DPC. Blood at each patch-test visit was drawn before the patch test was applied. Patients were eligible if aged 18 to 70, diagnosed with alopecia and judged suitable for DPC therapy, and pregnant patients were excluded. Total RNA was extracted from unfractionated whole blood that had been collected in Tempus Blood RNA tubes. This receptor was obtained from a woman between 18 and 29 years old with alopecia areata. Some clones in this sample may be carry-over from other donors' samples. The chain links TRBV6-5 with TRBJ1-2; TRBD1 aligns with 7 central bases. The sequencing used whole blood, collected in connection with sensitization to the hapten diphenylcyclopropenone (DPC). The CDR3 protein is CASSRDRALYGYTF. The nucleotide sequence reads as follows: TGTGCCAGCAGTCGTGACAGGGCCCTATATGGCTACACCTTC.